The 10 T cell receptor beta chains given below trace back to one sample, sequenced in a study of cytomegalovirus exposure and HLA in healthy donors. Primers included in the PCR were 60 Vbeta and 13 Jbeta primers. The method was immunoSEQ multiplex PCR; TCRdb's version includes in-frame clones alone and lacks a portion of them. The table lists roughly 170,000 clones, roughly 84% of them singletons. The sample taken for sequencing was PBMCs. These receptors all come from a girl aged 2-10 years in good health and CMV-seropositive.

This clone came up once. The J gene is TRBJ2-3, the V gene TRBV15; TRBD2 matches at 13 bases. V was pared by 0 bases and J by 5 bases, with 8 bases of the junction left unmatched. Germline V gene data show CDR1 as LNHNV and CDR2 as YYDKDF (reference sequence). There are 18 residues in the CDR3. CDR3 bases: TGTGCCACCAGCAGAGATGGGTGGGGACTAGCGGGAAAAGATACGCAGTATTTT. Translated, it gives CATSRDGWGLAGKDTQYF.

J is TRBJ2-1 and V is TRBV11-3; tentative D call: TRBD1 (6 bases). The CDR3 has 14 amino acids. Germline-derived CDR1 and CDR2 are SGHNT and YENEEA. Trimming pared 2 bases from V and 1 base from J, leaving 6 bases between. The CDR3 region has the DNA TGTGCCAGCAGCTTAACAGGGTCCTACAATGAGCAGTTCTTC. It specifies CASSLTGSYNEQFF.

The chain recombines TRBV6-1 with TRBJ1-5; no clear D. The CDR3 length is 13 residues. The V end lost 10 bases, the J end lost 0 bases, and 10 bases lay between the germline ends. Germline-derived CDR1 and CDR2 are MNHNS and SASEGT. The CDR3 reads CATRFLSNQPQHF. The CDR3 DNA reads TGTGCCACCAGGTTCCTTAGCAATCAGCCCCAGCATTTT.

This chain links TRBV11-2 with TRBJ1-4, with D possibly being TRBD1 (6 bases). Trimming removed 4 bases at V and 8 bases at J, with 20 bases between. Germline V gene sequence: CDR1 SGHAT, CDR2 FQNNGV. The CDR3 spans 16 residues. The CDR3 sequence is CASSYPAGGLDEKLFF. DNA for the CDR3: TGTGCCAGCAGCTATCCGGCCGGGGGGCTTGACGAAAAACTGTTTTTT.

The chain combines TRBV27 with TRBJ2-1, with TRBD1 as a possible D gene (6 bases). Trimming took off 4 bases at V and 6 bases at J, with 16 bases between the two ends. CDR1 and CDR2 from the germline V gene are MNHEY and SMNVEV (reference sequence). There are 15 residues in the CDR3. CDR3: CASSSQKQGSNEQFF. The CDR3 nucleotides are TGTGCCAGCAGTTCCCAAAAACAGGGTAGCAATGAGCAGTTCTTC.

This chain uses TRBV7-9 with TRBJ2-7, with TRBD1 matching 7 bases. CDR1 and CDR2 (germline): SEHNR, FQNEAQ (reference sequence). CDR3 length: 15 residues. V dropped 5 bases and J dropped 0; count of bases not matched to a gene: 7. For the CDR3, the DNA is TGTGCCAGCAGCGGGGCCCGGGACAGCTCCTACGAGCAGTACTTC. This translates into CASSGARDSSYEQYF. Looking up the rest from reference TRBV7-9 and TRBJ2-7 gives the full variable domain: DTGVSQNPRHKITKRGQNVTFRCDPISEHNRLYWYRQTLGQGPEFLTYFQNEAQLEKSRLLSDRFSAERPKGSFSTLEIQRTEQGDSAMYLCASSGARDSSYEQYFGPGTRLTVT.

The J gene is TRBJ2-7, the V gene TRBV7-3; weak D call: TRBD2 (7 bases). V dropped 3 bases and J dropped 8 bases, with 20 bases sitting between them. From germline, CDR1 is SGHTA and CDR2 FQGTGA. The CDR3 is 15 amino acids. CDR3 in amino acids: CASSFRAGHPYQQYF. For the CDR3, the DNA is TGTGCCAGCAGCTTTAGAGCGGGACATCCCTATCAGCAGTACTTC.

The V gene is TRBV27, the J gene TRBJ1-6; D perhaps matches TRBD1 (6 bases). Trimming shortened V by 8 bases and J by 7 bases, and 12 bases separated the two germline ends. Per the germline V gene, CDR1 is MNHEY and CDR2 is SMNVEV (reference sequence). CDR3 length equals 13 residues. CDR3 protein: CASRGAWNSPLHF. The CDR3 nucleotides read TGTGCCAGCCGGGGGGCATGGAATTCACCCCTCCACTTT.

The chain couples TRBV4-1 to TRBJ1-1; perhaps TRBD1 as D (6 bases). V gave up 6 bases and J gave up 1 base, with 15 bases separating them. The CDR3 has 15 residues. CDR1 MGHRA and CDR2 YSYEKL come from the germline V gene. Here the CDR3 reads CASRLSGAWNTEAFF. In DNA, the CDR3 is TGCGCCAGCAGACTTTCAGGGGCCTGGAACACTGAAGCTTTCTTT.

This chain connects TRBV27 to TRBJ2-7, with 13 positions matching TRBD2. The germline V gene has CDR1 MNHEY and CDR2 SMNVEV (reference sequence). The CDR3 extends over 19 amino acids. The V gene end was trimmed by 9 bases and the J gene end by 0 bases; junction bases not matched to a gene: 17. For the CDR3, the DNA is TGTGCCAGTTATCCGGGACTAGCGGGACAGCGACCCTACTCCTACGAGCAGTACTTC. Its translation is CASYPGLAGQRPYSYEQYF.